These T cell receptor beta chains were read from a single sample in a study of naive and memory T cell subsets. One entry per CDR3 protein, called by TCRdb with MiXCR from the 5' RACE reads. The sample carries 32,000 or so distinct CDR3 sequences, over 15% recorded once. These receptors all stem from a female donor in good health. Both conserved end residues are part of each CDR3. The order of the fields is J gene, CDR3 length, clone size, V gene, D gene, CDR3 protein, CDR3 DNA. The D gene is left open where the match is weak. Clone size, where shown, is once, few, many, or a class for clones that have expanded.

>TRBJ2-2|12|NA|TRBV29-1|NA
CSVGSGMGELFF
TGCAGCGTTGGGTCGGGAATGGGGGAGCTGTTTTTT
>TRBJ1-5|18|NA|TRBV27|TRBD1
CASSRRRDRGRGNQPQHF
TGTGCCAGCAGTCGGCGAAGGGACAGGGGGAGGGGCAATCAGCCCCAGCATTTT
>TRBJ2-7|16|NA|TRBV7-2|NA
CASSLVDARTSYEQYF
TGTGCCAGCAGCCTTGTTGATGCTAGGACTTCCTACGAGCAGTACTTC
>TRBJ2-5|16|NA|TRBV13|TRBD1
CASSSRDSAGARAQYF
TGTGCCAGCAGCAGCCGGGACAGCGCTGGAGCTCGGGCCCAGTACTTC
>TRBJ1-2|12|many|TRBV29-1|NA
CSVERTAYGYTF
TGCAGCGTTGAACGGACAGCCTATGGCTACACCTTC
>TRBJ2-5|13|NA|TRBV6-1|NA
CARGSAGEETQYF
TGTGCCAGAGGATCCGCCGGTGAGGAGACCCAGTACTTC
>TRBJ2-7|13|NA|TRBV12-3/TRBV12-4|NA
CASGAPNRGEQYF
TGTGCCAGCGGGGCCCCAAACCGGGGCGAGCAGTACTTC
>TRBJ1-1|11|few|TRBV6-5|NA
CASCHGGEAFF
TGTGCCAGCTGTCATGGGGGTGAAGCTTTCTTT
>TRBJ1-5|13|NA|TRBV6-5|NA
CASSYSRNQPQHF
TGTGCCAGCAGTTACTCCCGGAACCAGCCCCAGCATTTT
>TRBJ1-2|14|NA|TRBV13|TRBD1
CASTRTGEVYGYTF
TGTGCCAGCACCCGGACAGGGGAAGTCTATGGCTACACCTTC
>TRBJ1-2|11|many|TRBV29-1|NA
CSVDQGDGYTF
TGCAGCGTTGACCAGGGCGATGGCTACACCTTC
>TRBJ2-7|16|few|TRBV12-3/TRBV12-4|TRBD2
CASSLQLRGGTYEQYF
TGTGCCAGCAGTTTACAGTTGCGGGGGGGAACCTACGAGCAGTACTTC
>TRBJ1-1|17|NA|TRBV20-1|TRBD1
CSARQGGREGMNTEAFF
TGCAGTGCTCGCCAGGGGGGGCGCGAGGGGATGAACACTGAAGCTTTCTTT
>TRBJ2-7|17|many|TRBV20-1|NA
CSARAHGVKDKWSEQYF
TGCAGTGCTAGAGCCCATGGGGTCAAGGACAAGTGGTCTGAGCAGTACTTC
>TRBJ2-7|13|NA|TRBV27|TRBD1
CASSFRGGNEQYF
TGTGCCAGCAGTTTTAGAGGGGGCAACGAGCAGTACTTC
>TRBJ1-1|15|NA|TRBV7-2|NA
CASSRSPGMNTEAFF
TGTGCCAGCAGTCGAAGTCCAGGAATGAACACTGAAGCTTTCTTT
>TRBJ1-2|14|many|TRBV14|NA
CASSRTDFDYGYTF
TGTGCCAGCAGCCGGACAGACTTCGACTATGGCTACACCTTC
>TRBJ1-2|15|many|TRBV20-1|NA
CSARDHRGGTYGYTF
TGCAGTGCTAGAGATCACCGGGGGGGCACCTATGGCTACACCTTC
>TRBJ2-5|14|medium-sized|TRBV20-1|TRBD2
CSAQLAGYQETQYF
TGCAGTGCCCAACTAGCGGGGTACCAAGAGACCCAGTACTTC
>TRBJ1-1|19|NA|TRBV4-1|TRBD1
CASSADRHEANRGNTEAFF
TGCGCCAGCAGCGCGGACCGTCATGAAGCGAACAGGGGGAACACTGAAGCTTTCTTT
>TRBJ1-2|12|NA|TRBV12-3/TRBV12-4|NA
CASSLALGGYTF
TGTGCCAGCAGTTTGGCCCTGGGTGGCTACACCTTC
>TRBJ2-5|15|many|TRBV20-1|TRBD2
CSASLLAGAQETQYF
TGCAGTGCTAGCCTACTAGCGGGGGCTCAAGAGACCCAGTACTTC
>TRBJ2-7|14|NA|TRBV20-1|NA
CSAQNYQSSYEQYF
TGCAGTGCCCAAAACTACCAGAGCTCCTACGAGCAGTACTTC
>TRBJ2-3|14|NA|TRBV4-2|NA
CASRAGGGTDTQYF
TGTGCCAGCAGGGCGGGTGGTGGCACAGATACGCAGTATTTT
>TRBJ2-7|14|few|TRBV6-6|NA
CASSYKGQGYEQYF
TGTGCCAGCAGTTACAAAGGCCAGGGGTACGAGCAGTACTTC
>TRBJ1-1|11|few|TRBV10-3|NA
CAISEAGEAFF
TGTGCCATCAGTGAGGCAGGGGAGGCTTTCTTT
>TRBJ2-1|15|NA|TRBV9|TRBD2
CASSVPSGRHNEQFF
TGTGCCAGCAGCGTACCTAGCGGGCGGCACAATGAGCAGTTCTTC
>TRBJ1-1|16|NA|TRBV5-4|TRBD1
CASSDPPGGLNTEAFF
TGTGCCAGCAGCGACCCGCCAGGGGGCTTGAACACTGAAGCTTTCTTT
>TRBJ1-1|12|NA|TRBV10-3|NA
CAIQGSATEAFF
TGTGCCATACAGGGATCCGCGACTGAAGCTTTCTTT
>TRBJ1-1|17|NA|TRBV29-1|TRBD1
CSVKQGQGVPPNTEAFF
TGCAGCGTTAAACAAGGACAGGGGGTTCCACCGAACACTGAAGCTTTCTTT
>TRBJ1-5|15|many|TRBV5-1|TRBD1
CASSFPGQGNQPQHF
TGCGCCAGCAGCTTCCCAGGACAGGGGAATCAGCCCCAGCATTTT
>TRBJ2-5|20|many|TRBV6-6|TRBD2
CASSSLPLSGGANPGETQYF
TGTGCCAGCAGTTCCCTCCCATTAAGCGGGGGGGCTAACCCTGGAGAGACCCAGTACTTC
>TRBJ2-3|18|NA|TRBV29-1|TRBD2
CSVSDRQGPMLGRDTQYF
TGCAGCGTCTCGGACCGTCAGGGCCCCATGCTCGGGAGGGATACGCAGTATTTT
>TRBJ2-7|18|many|TRBV6-5|NA
CASSYTPGTPFTAYEQYF
TGTGCCAGCAGTTACACTCCCGGGACTCCCTTCACGGCCTACGAGCAGTACTTC
>TRBJ2-1|13|medium-sized|TRBV12-3/TRBV12-4|NA
CASSFQGINEQFF
TGTGCCAGCAGTTTCCAGGGTATCAATGAGCAGTTCTTC
>TRBJ2-1|15|NA|TRBV5-1|TRBD2
CASSLGLAVNNEQFF
TGCGCCAGCAGCTTGGGACTAGCGGTCAACAATGAGCAGTTCTTC
>TRBJ2-5|14|many|TRBV7-9|NA
CASSLAGGGETQYF
TGTGCCAGCAGCTTAGCTGGTGGTGGGGAGACCCAGTACTTC
>TRBJ1-2|13|few|TRBV5-5|NA
CASSLGRDYGYTF
TGTGCCAGCAGCTTGGGCAGGGACTATGGCTACACCTTC
>TRBJ1-5|16|many|TRBV12-3/TRBV12-4|NA
CASSPDGEVSNQPQHF
TGTGCCAGCAGCCCGGACGGAGAGGTTAGCAATCAGCCCCAGCATTTT
>TRBJ1-5|13|few|TRBV6-2/TRBV6-3|NA
CASSYFSNQPQHF
TGTGCCAGCAGTTACTTTAGCAATCAGCCCCAGCATTTT
>TRBJ2-2|19|medium-sized|TRBV18|NA
CASSPLILMGAANTGELFF
TGTGCCAGCTCACCACTAATATTGATGGGGGCGGCGAACACCGGGGAGCTGTTTTTT
>TRBJ2-2|13|many|TRBV29-1|NA
CSVEVTGFGELFF
TGCAGCGTTGAGGTAACGGGCTTCGGGGAGCTGTTTTTT
>TRBJ2-3|10|NA|TRBV20-1|NA
CSAVTDTQYF
TGCAGTGCTGTCACAGATACGCAGTATTTT
>TRBJ2-1|15|many|TRBV2|NA
CASSEGLSSYNEQFF
TGTGCCAGCAGTGAGGGTCTCAGCTCCTACAATGAGCAGTTCTTC
>TRBJ2-3|15|NA|TRBV7-2|TRBD2
CASSSIAGGHDTQYF
TGTGCCAGCAGCTCAATAGCGGGGGGTCACGATACGCAGTATTTT